Listed here are 27 T cell receptor beta chains from one sample, sequenced in a study of Ad26.COV2.S vaccination and SARS-CoV-2 variants. Using immunoSEQ multiplex PCR, the repertoire was profiled, and TCRdb retains in-frame clones only, with some absent. The data contain just under 250,000 clones, 88% of them singletons. Treatment of the sample: 15 to 20 received Ad26.COV2.S at low or high dose, single or two shots; about five received placebo; per-sample allocation not given. After the first vaccine or placebo injection, samples were drawn on day 63. Sequencing was performed on peripheral blood, taken in a trial of Ad26.COV2.S vaccine versus placebo. Every receptor here comes from a person aged 18 to 65 who received the Ad26.COV2.S COVID-19 vaccine or a placebo.

This clone was recorded once. This chain connects TRBV27 to TRBJ1-5, with 9 positions matching TRBD1. Germline V lookup: CDR1 MNHEY, CDR2 SMNVEV (reference sequence). Trimming cost V 5 bases and J 5 bases; bases outside gene matches: 1. The CDR3 contains 13 residues. The CDR3 loop reads CASSGQGYQPQHF. CDR3 bases: TGTGCCAGCAGTGGACAGGGGTATCAGCCCCAGCATTTT.

The CDR3 reads CASSSQGDEQYF. CDR3 DNA: TGTGCCAGCAGCTCCCAGGGAGACGAGCAGTACTTC. The chain recombines TRBV11-2 with TRBJ2-7; the D gene could be TRBD1 or TRBD2 (5 bases each). Germline CDR1 SGHAT, CDR2 FQNNGV. This CDR3 has 12 amino acids. Between the trimmed V and J ends, which lost 4 bases and 5 bases, there was a span of 9 bases.

In DNA form, the CDR3 reads TGTGCCAGCAGCCTCCTCGGTGGTAGCGGGGGGGCGCCCTACGAGCAGTACTTC. Its translation: CASSLLGGSGGAPYEQYF. The chain joins TRBV7-2 to TRBJ2-7, with 11 nucleotides matching TRBD2. The CDR3 has 18 amino acids. From germline, CDR1 is SGHTA and CDR2 FQGNSA. V lost 5 bases to trimming and J lost 2 bases; unmatched junction nucleotides: 14.

The chain couples TRBV7-2 to TRBJ1-3, with D perhaps TRBD1 (6 bases). V was trimmed by 1 base and J by 4 bases, leaving 17 bases between them. The CDR3 length is 17 residues. Germline values: CDR1 SGHTA, CDR2 FQGNSA. CDR3 residues: CASSLVQGLSSGNTIYF. As DNA, the CDR3 is TGTGCCAGCAGCTTAGTACAGGGACTAAGTTCGGGAAACACCATATATTTT.

The chain couples TRBV20-1 to TRBJ1-1; 7 bases are shared with TRBD1. Losses at the gene ends were 3 bases for V and 0 bases for J; bases not matched to a gene: 7. Germline V gene sequence: CDR1 DFQATT, CDR2 SNEGSKA (reference sequence). This CDR3 region has 15 residues. The CDR3: CSASLAGGLNTEAFF. For the CDR3, the DNA is TGCAGTGCTAGTCTGGCAGGGGGATTGAACACTGAAGCTTTCTTT.

This rearrangement joins TRBV19 to TRBJ2-7, with 8 positions matching TRBD1. CDR1 is LNHDA, CDR2 SQIVND, per germline (reference sequence). The CDR3 totals 13 residues. Losses at the gene ends were 3 bases for V and 5 bases for J; bases not matched to a gene: 3. As DNA, the CDR3 is TGTGCCAGTAGTATCGACAGGGGCCACGAGCAGTACTTC. Translated: CASSIDRGHEQYF.

This clone appeared a few times. The J gene is TRBJ1-5, the V gene TRBV7-9; D is undetermined. Deletions cut 0 bases from V and 7 bases from J, with 10 bases between. Germline assignment: CDR1 SEHNR and CDR2 FQNEAQ (reference sequence). CDR3 length: 14 amino acids. The CDR3 sequence: CASSLAREGQPQHF. CDR3 nucleotide sequence: TGTGCCAGCAGCTTAGCTAGGGAGGGACAGCCCCAGCATTTT. The entire variable domain, with the rest obtained from reference TRBV7-9 and TRBJ1-5, is as follows: DTGVSQNPRHKITKRGQNVTFRCDPISEHNRLYWYRQTLGQGPEFLTYFQNEAQLEKSRLLSDRFSAERPKGSFSTLEIQRTEQGDSAMYLCASSLAREGQPQHFGDGTRLSIL.

The chain recombines TRBV27 with TRBJ2-1; D unclear. The CDR3 has 16 amino acids. Between the trimmed V and J ends, which lost 5 bases and 4 bases, there was a span of 18 bases. Germline V CDR1 and CDR2: MNHEY, SMNVEV (reference sequence). The CDR3 sequence is CASSPSLGGRYNEQFF. The CDR3 DNA is TGTGCCAGCAGTCCGTCCTTAGGCGGACGATACAATGAGCAGTTCTTC.

This rearrangement joins TRBV30 to TRBJ1-5, with a tentative D call TRBD1 (5 bases). CDR1 is GTSNPN and CDR2 is SVGIG in the germline V gene (reference sequence). The CDR3 totals 12 residues. The CDR3: CAYDGDGQPQHF. CDR3 nucleotides: TGTGCGTACGACGGGGACGGTCAGCCCCAGCATTTT.

This chain uses TRBV27 with TRBJ2-2; the match to TRBD2 covers 10 bases. The V gene end was trimmed by 5 bases and the J gene end by 2 bases; junction bases not matched to a gene: 8. This CDR3 is built from 17 residues. CDR1 and CDR2 (germline): MNHEY, SMNVEV (reference sequence). CDR3 in amino acids: CASSVRTSGKNTGELFF. The CDR3 DNA reads as TGTGCCAGCAGTGTCAGGACTAGCGGTAAAAACACCGGGGAGCTGTTTTTT.

The chain couples TRBV19 to TRBJ2-2; possible D gene TRBD2, 5 bases. CDR3 length: 16 amino acids. The V gene lost 0 bases and the J gene lost 0 bases, with 8 bases spanning the gap. Germline CDR1 is LNHDA and CDR2 is SQIVND (reference sequence). CDR3 in amino acids: CASSIDAGTNTGELFF. The CDR3 DNA sequence: TGTGCCAGTAGTATAGATGCGGGCACGAACACCGGGGAGCTGTTTTTT.

This clone was seen only a few times. The CDR3 protein is CASSDSGHDYGYTF. The CDR3 DNA sequence: TGTGCCAGCAGTGATTCAGGACACGACTATGGCTACACCTTC. The chain links TRBV25-1 to TRBJ1-2; D is possibly TRBD1 (5 bases). Germline V gene sequence: CDR1 MGHDK, CDR2 SYGVNS. The CDR3 is 14 residues long. Deletions cut 3 bases from V and 3 bases from J, with 11 bases between.

The chain employs TRBV19 and TRBJ2-5; either TRBD1 or TRBD2 may supply D (5 bases each). There are 15 residues in the CDR3. Germline V CDR1 and CDR2: LNHDA, SQIVND (reference sequence). Trimming took off 2 bases at V and 5 bases at J, with 15 bases between the two ends. The CDR3 coding sequence is TGTGCCAGTAGTATACTCGGGCAGTGGGGGGAGACCCAGTACTTC. Residues: CASSILGQWGETQYF.

This chain joins TRBV7-2 and TRBJ1-5; D remains unclear. The CDR3 has 13 residues. Germline CDR1 is SGHTA and CDR2 is FQGNSA. V gave up 2 bases and J gave up 5 bases, with 7 bases separating them. The CDR3 here is CASSLIGDQPQHF. The DNA of the CDR3 is TGTGCCAGCAGCTTAATTGGGGATCAGCCCCAGCATTTT.

This clone appeared a single time. This chain connects TRBV9 to TRBJ2-6; unclear D gene. There are 15 residues in the CDR3. Germline V gene sequence: CDR1 SGDLS, CDR2 YYNGEE. Trimming removed 0 bases from V and 0 bases from J, with 4 bases in between. The DNA of the CDR3 is TGTGCCAGCAGCGTAGCCGTCTCTGGGGCCAACGTCCTGACTTTC. Its protein product is CASSVAVSGANVLTF.

The gene calls are TRBV10-1 and TRBJ2-3; D not resolved. Between the trimmed V and J ends, which lost 2 bases and 2 bases, there was a span of 8 bases. Per the germline V gene, CDR1 is WNHNN and CDR2 is SYGVQD (reference sequence). This CDR3 region has 14 residues. As DNA, the CDR3 is TGCGCCAGCAGTGAGGGCAGAACCACAGATACGCAGTATTTT. It translates to CASSEGRTTDTQYF.

J is TRBJ2-5 and V is TRBV10-3, with TRBD2 matching over 8 bases. The V gene's germline CDR1 is ENHRY and CDR2 SYGVKD. This CDR3 contains 14 residues. Trimming cost V 11 bases and J 2 bases; bases outside gene matches: 10. DNA of the CDR3: TGTGCCGCCTCCGGGGGGGGCGTTCAAGAGACCCAGTACTTC. As protein: CAASGGGVQETQYF.

This clone was seen a single time. The rearrangement links TRBV5-4 to TRBJ2-5; a weak D match, TRBD2 (6 bases). This CDR3 contains 13 residues. The V end was cut by 4 bases, the J end by 5 bases, with 12 bases between. Germline V gene lookup returns CDR1 SGHNT and CDR2 YYREEE (reference sequence). CDR3 sequence: CASSPGGRETQYF. CDR3 DNA: TGTGCCAGCAGCCCTGGAGGGAGGGAGACCCAGTACTTC.

This chain uses TRBV24-1 with TRBJ1-2; the D gene is possibly TRBD1 (6 bases). The V gene lost 4 bases and the J gene lost 4 bases, with 15 bases spanning the gap. Germline V gene lookup returns CDR1 KGHDR and CDR2 SFDVKD. The length of the CDR3 is 15 residues. This chain's CDR3 is CATSEQGSRGYGYTF. Written as DNA, the CDR3 is TGTGCCACCAGTGAGCAGGGGAGCCGGGGCTATGGCTACACCTTC.

This clone was counted a single time. The V call is TRBV18, the J call TRBJ1-4, with D possibly matching TRBD1 (5 bases). This CDR3 contains 15 residues. From germline, CDR1 is KGHSH and CDR2 LQKENI. V lost 6 bases, J lost 8 bases, and 19 bases lay in between. The CDR3 DNA is TGTGCCAGCTCCCCCACCCCAGGGTCCGGCGAAAAACTGTTTTTT. It yields the protein CASSPTPGSGEKLFF.

The table lists this clone with many counts. This chain links TRBV19 with TRBJ2-7; 7 bases align to TRBD1. With 4 bases clipped from V and 4 bases from J, the junction kept 7 bases outside the gene matches. The CDR3 sequence is 14 residues long. Germline V gene data show CDR1 as LNHDA and CDR2 as SQIVND (reference sequence). CDR3 sequence (DNA): TGTGCCAGTAGTAAGGCAGGGGGTCGGTACGAGCAGTACTTC. Protein product: CASSKAGGRYEQYF.

CDR3 in DNA: TGTGCCAGCTCCAGGGACAATCAGCCCCAGCATTTT. The encoded protein is CASSRDNQPQHF. This rearrangement joins TRBV2 to TRBJ1-5; TRBD1 is a possible D gene (5 bases). There are 12 residues in the CDR3. Trimming removed 8 bases from V and 3 bases from J, with 8 bases in between. CDR1 is SNHLY and CDR2 is FYNNEI in the germline V gene. The full variable domain, rest sourced from reference TRBV2 and TRBJ1-5, is EPEVTQTPSHQVTQMGQEVILRCVPISNHLYFYWYRQILGQKVEFLVSFYNNEISEKSEIFDDQFSVERPDGSNFTLKIRSTKLEDSAMYFCASSRDNQPQHFGDGTRLSIL.

V is TRBV7-6 and J is TRBJ2-2; possibly TRBD2 for D (6 bases). The V gene's germline CDR1 is SGHVS and CDR2 FNYEAQ. Trimming pared 0 bases from V and 3 bases from J, leaving 8 bases between. There are 15 residues in the CDR3. The CDR3 coding sequence is TGTGCCAGCAGCTTAGCGGGGGGTCACACCGGGGAGCTGTTTTTT. Protein sequence: CASSLAGGHTGELFF.

This clone was counted between two and nine times. Other DNA sequences in this sample translate to the same CDR3. The V gene is TRBV6-6, the J gene TRBJ2-7; the D is unclear. Looked up from germline, CDR1 is MNHNY and CDR2 is SVGAGI (reference sequence). This CDR3 contains 12 residues. The V gene lost 0 bases and the J gene lost 4 bases, with 4 bases spanning the gap. CDR3 in amino acids: CASSYSSYEQYF. The CDR3 DNA follows: TGTGCCAGCAGTTACTCCAGTTACGAGCAGTACTTC.

The chain couples TRBV10-3 to TRBJ2-1; D not certain. The ends were cut back, 3 bases at V and 8 bases at J, with 8 bases in the middle. Germline V gene lookup returns CDR1 ENHRY and CDR2 SYGVKD. CDR3 size: 12 residues. DNA for the CDR3: TGTGCCATCAGTGACTGGGTGGATGAGCAGTTCTTC. Protein sequence: CAISDWVDEQFF.

DNA of the CDR3: TGTGCCAGCAGCCTCTGGGGGCTAGCGGATTACGAGCAGTACTTC. Residues: CASSLWGLADYEQYF. The chain links TRBV13 to TRBJ2-7; a weak D match, TRBD2 (7 bases). The germline V gene encodes CDR1 PRHDT and CDR2 FYEKMQ (reference sequence). This CDR3 has 15 residues. Trimming shortened V by 5 bases and J by 4 bases, and 18 bases separated the two germline ends.

V and J are TRBV6-2 or TRBV6-3 and TRBJ2-1; D unresolved. V was shortened by 0 bases and J by 9 bases, with 6 bases between the two germline ends. This CDR3 has 12 amino acids. The germline CDR1 and CDR2 sequences are MNHEY and SVGEGT. CDR3: CASSYSFLEQFF. The CDR3 DNA is TGTGCCAGCAGTTACTCCTTTCTTGAGCAGTTCTTC.